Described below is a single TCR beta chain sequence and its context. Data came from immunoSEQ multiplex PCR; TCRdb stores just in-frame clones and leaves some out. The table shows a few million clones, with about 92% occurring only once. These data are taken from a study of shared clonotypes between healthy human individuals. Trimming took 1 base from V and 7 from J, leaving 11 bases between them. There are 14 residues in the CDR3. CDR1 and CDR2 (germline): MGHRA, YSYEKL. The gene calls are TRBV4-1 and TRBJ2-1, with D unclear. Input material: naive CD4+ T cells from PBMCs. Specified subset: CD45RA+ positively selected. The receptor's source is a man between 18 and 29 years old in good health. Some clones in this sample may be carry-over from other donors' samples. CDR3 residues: CASSQVPGGNEQFF. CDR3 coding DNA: TGCGCCAGCAGCCAAGTCCCGGGTGGTAATGAGCAGTTCTTC.